The clone carrying this T cell receptor (beta chain) was picked up a small number of times. The antigen is not known. A universal primer site came from template switching; cDNA carried unique molecular identifiers. TCRdb passed the 5' RACE reads through MiXCR, listing each CDR3 protein once. The data show fewer than 250,000 distinct CDR3 sequences, roughly a tenth seen once. Healthy Caucasian donors formed the entire cohort. The data are from a study of identical twins. Study-wide points: The degree of excess twin sharing was weaker in beta out-of-frame sequences. Its conclusions, products of cross-sectional statistical analysis, did not come from following the same donors.

Material for sequencing was memory (CD45RO+) T cells sorted from blood. This TCR was sampled from a young woman in good health.

For the CDR3, the DNA is TGTGCCAGCAGCCAATGGAACAAAGACTACGAGCAGTACTTC. As protein: CASSQWNKDYEQYF. The chain is built from TRBV3-1 and TRBJ2-7; no clear D gene. The CDR3 spans 14 residues. Trimming took 2 bases from V and 3 from J, leaving 11 bases between them. The V gene's germline CDR1 is LGHDT and CDR2 YNNKEL (reference sequence).